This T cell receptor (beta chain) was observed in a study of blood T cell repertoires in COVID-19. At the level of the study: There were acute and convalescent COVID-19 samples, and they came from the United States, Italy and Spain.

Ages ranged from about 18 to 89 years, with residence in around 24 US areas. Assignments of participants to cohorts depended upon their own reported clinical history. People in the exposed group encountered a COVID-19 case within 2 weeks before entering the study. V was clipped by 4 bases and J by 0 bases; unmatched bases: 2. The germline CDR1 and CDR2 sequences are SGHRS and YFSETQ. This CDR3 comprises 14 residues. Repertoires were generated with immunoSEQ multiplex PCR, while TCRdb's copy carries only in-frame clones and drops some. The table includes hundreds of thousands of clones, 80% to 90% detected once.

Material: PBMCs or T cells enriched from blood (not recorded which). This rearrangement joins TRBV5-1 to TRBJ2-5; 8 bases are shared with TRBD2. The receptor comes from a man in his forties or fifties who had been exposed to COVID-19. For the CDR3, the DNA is TGCGCCAGCAGCGCGCGGGGGGACCAAGAGACCCAGTACTTC. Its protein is CASSARGDQETQYF. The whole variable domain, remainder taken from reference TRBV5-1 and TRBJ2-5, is KAGVTQTPRYLIKTRGQQVTLSCSPISGHRSVSWYQQTPGQGLQFLFEYFSETQRNKGNFPGRFSGRQFSNSRSEMNVSTLELGDSALYLCASSARGDQETQYFGPGTRLLVL.